Below are 4 T cell receptor beta chains sequenced from a single sample in a study of T cell clones after liver transplantation (dated by TCRdb to between 2018 and 2021). Receptor libraries were prepared by the immunoSEQ multiplex PCR assay. The source is immuneACCESS, and TCRdb retained only in-frame sequences with V and J called. Part of the clones is not carried over; for the studies checked, unresolved V genes explain less than half of this, and the remainder is unexplained. Across this sample there are about 99,000 clones, with about 81% seen only once. The leading ten clones occupy around 2.9% of the sample. Here the sequenced sample was CD4+ T cells from blood, taken approximately 50 months after liver transplant. The receptors shown here come from a human patient who received a liver transplant. The graft donor may be the source of some T cells after a transplant.

The V call is TRBV9, the J call TRBJ2-1, with D hard to call. Trimming stripped 0 bases from V and 0 bases from J, with 7 bases between. Germline values: CDR1 SGDLS, CDR2 YYNGEE. The CDR3 has 15 amino acids. CDR3 sequence reads: CASSVEASSYNEQFF. The CDR3 DNA sequence: TGTGCCAGCAGCGTAGAGGCTAGCTCCTACAATGAGCAGTTCTTC.

This clone was detected a few times. The rearrangement joins TRBV18 to TRBJ2-5; D perhaps matches TRBD1 (6 bases). Germline V gives CDR1 KGHSH, CDR2 LQKENI. V lost 2 bases and J lost 2, with 12 bases in between. The CDR3 spans 15 residues. CDR3 DNA: TGTGCCAGCTCACCAGTTTCTGGACAGCAAGAGACCCAGTACTTC. Its protein is CASSPVSGQQETQYF.

V and J are TRBV5-1 and TRBJ1-6, with a tentative D call TRBD1 (5 bases). This CDR3 has 15 residues. From germline, CDR1 is SGHRS and CDR2 YFSETQ. Trimming took 4 bases from V and 7 from J, leaving 15 bases between them. CDR3 DNA sequence: TGCGCCAGCAGCAGGCAAGGGACCCACAATTCACCCCTCCACTTT. This encodes CASSRQGTHNSPLHF.

The chain is built from TRBV6-1 and TRBJ2-1; D is undetermined. The CDR3 has 12 residues. CDR1 is MNHNS and CDR2 is SASEGT in the germline V gene. V lost 6 bases and J lost 7, with 10 bases in between. The CDR3 here is CASRNSRNEQFF. CDR3 bases: TGTGCCAGCAGGAACAGCAGGAATGAGCAGTTCTTC.